This T cell receptor beta chain was sequenced in a study of OX40 agonist ivuxolimab in advanced cancers. For the wider study: Ivuxolimab was a fully human IgG2 agonistic monoclonal antibody targeting the costimulatory receptor OX40 (CD134). Intravenous ivuxolimab was administered to patients every 2 weeks at six dose levels: 0.01, 0.1, 0.3, 1.5, 3 and 10 mg/kg. Of the approximately 54 dose-escalation patients, hepatocellular carcinoma was present in around 20, melanoma in about 15, renal cell carcinoma in 9 and head and neck cancer in 9. In the dose-escalation cohort, 70% to 90% of patients were male, and the mean age was approximately 60 years with a range of roughly 23 to 79. Prior anti-PD-1, anti-PD-L1 or anti-CTLA-4 therapy was permitted, and checkpoint inhibitors had been received by approximately 39% of dose-escalation patients. Partial responses occurred in three dose-escalation patients, of whom one had hepatocellular carcinoma and two had cutaneous melanoma. Peripheral TCRbeta sequencing aimed to test whether ivuxolimab altered TCR sequence diversity and caused clonal T-cell expansion. The monotherapy dose-escalation portion (N of about 52 patients) of the phase I ivuxolimab trial is reported in the paper.

This clone was detected only a few times. The antigen this receptor binds is unknown. No much larger clone is present one base from it, and per-base qualities are unavailable. To sequence the TCRbeta CDR3 region, genomic DNA was isolated from the sorted cells. The immunoSEQ Assay was used to sequence the TCRbeta CDR3 regions. Entries here come from immuneACCESS through TCRdb and include only in-frame sequences with V and J called. Some clones fail to appear in such tables; in the studies checked, an unresolved V gene covers under half of the shortfall, and the cause of the remainder is unknown. The sample table lists roughly 12,000 clones, 87% of them with a count of one. The ten largest clones take up 45% to 50% of the sample. The investigation overall reported the following: In the 0.1-3.0 mg/kg groups, partial responders had among the lowest normalized peripheral clonal expansion, particularly in CD8+ T cells. Antigen specificity was not determined for the clonally expanded peripheral T cells. At doses of 0.1 to 3.0 mg/kg, clonal expansion of both CD4+ and CD8+ T cells in blood was seen between baseline and week 6. Low levels of normalized T-cell clonal expansion were also seen in some nonresponding patients. After ivuxolimab, more expanded clones were found on average in CD8+ T cells than in CD4+ T cells.

The trial excluded patients who had a history of autoimmune disease or were on systemic immunosuppression. In every dose cohort, peripheral blood was drawn for TCR sequencing at baseline, cycle 4 day 1, and cycle 7 day 1. The samples were drawn from a first-in-human, open-label, multicenter phase I dose-escalation trial of ivuxolimab. Adults with locally advanced or metastatic melanoma, renal cell carcinoma, hepatocellular carcinoma or head and neck squamous cell carcinoma were enrolled in the trial. Before TCR sequencing, CD4+ T cells and CD8+ T cells from peripheral blood were sorted into separate populations. Trimming removed 4 bases from V and 4 bases from J; the gene matches leave 13 bases unexplained. Its CDR3 holds 18 amino acids, cysteine through phenylalanine. Only the CDR3 portion is preserved as DNA: 54 bases, with reading frame beginning at the first base. The germline V gene provides CDR1 SGDLS and CDR2 YYNGEE.

The sequencing used CD4+ or CD8+ T cells sorted from blood, collected in a trial of the OX40 agonist ivuxolimab. The TCR was taken from an adult with an advanced solid tumor such as melanoma, head and neck, liver or kidney cancer. This receptor chain uses TRBV9 and TRBJ2-1; TRBD2 lines up with 11 middle nucleotides. The nucleotides read TGTGCCAGCAGCTTTAAACCACTAGCGGGAGATACATACAATGAGCAGTTCTTC. This sequence encodes CASSFKPLAGDTYNEQFF.